This TCR beta chain was captured in a study of cytotoxic CD8 clonotypes in ibrutinib-treated CLL. At the level of the study: Responses: some 25 partial, 2 complete; after median about 68 months, roughly 14 stayed remitted, some 12 progressed.

CDR1 is LGHDT, CDR2 YNNKEL, per germline (reference sequence). The V and J ends lost 7 bases and 8 bases respectively, with 5 bases between them. The CDR3 extends over 9 amino acids. General study points: Circulating CD8+ T-cell counts were tracked by baseline clonality, which exceeded that of age-matched healthy donors.

Cryopreserved PBMCs yielded approximately 2.2 micrograms of genomic DNA for TCR beta libraries. Only a few counts were recorded for this clone. The antigen is undetermined. With sequencing, the targeted depth ranged from 1 in 200,000 to 1 in 1 million T cells. Sequencing was performed with immunoSEQ multiplex PCR; in TCRdb, only in-frame clones are kept and a portion is missing. The table includes 200,000 or so clones, 60% to 80% detected once. Sequences were derived from PBMCs, sampled after 12 months of ibrutinib treatment. The chain combines TRBV3-1 (or the pseudogene TRBV3-2) with TRBJ1-1; D not certain. This sequence was found in a human donor with chronic lymphocytic leukemia. In DNA form, the CDR3 reads TGTGCCAGCACGATAGAAGCTTTCTTT. This gives the protein CASTIEAFF.